This T cell receptor (beta chain) was captured in a study of T cell responses to AZD1222 COVID-19 vaccine. Whole-study context: Second doses that came at about 4 or about 12 weeks were put together. Study-level results: Donor demographics were predominantly white British with a female majority; clonal diversity may be underestimated.

TCRdb's table, derived via immunoSEQ multiplex PCR, lists solely in-frame clones and lacks some. The data hold about 92,000 clones, with approximately 88% observed a single time. This CDR3 has 18 amino acids. J lost 4 bases, V lost 7 bases, and 16 bases had no gene match. Germline V gene sequence: CDR1 MGHRA, CDR2 YSYEKL. Points on this clone: Its antigen is undetermined.

The sample here was peripheral blood, taken on day 0 of AZD1222 vaccination. The sequence came from an adult in good health. V gene TRBV4-1 combines with J gene TRBJ2-1; TRBD2 matches 10 bases. CDR3 bases: TGCGCCAGCACCCTAGGGGGAATACTAGCGGGATCGTACAATGAGCAGTTCTTC. Translating it yields CASTLGGILAGSYNEQFF.